What follows are 2 T cell receptor beta chains derived from one specimen sequenced in a study of beta chain features in type 1 diabetes. The entirety of the isolated RNA underwent reverse transcription, so expressed TCRB transcripts were sequenced. Method: immunoSEQ multiplex PCR; TCRdb's copy keeps in-frame clones and lacks some. This table has more than 300,000 clones, less than 10% appearing once. Specimen: central memory CD4+ T cells from blood. Receptors originate from a woman younger than 35 in good health.

This rearrangement joins TRBV6-6 to TRBJ2-5; TRBD1 might be the D (5 bases). The V and J ends lost 6 bases and 5 bases respectively, with 19 bases between them. Looked up from germline, CDR1 is MNHNY and CDR2 is SVGAGI (reference sequence). The CDR3 has 15 amino acids. CDR3 residues: CASSPGALHMETQYF. Written as DNA, the CDR3 is TGTGCCAGCAGCCCTGGGGCACTCCATATGGAGACCCAGTACTTC.

This clone was seen a few times. The sample contains more than one DNA sequence encoding this CDR3. This chain connects TRBV6-1 to TRBJ2-5; no reliable D call. V shed 8 bases and J shed 3 bases, with 4 bases lying between them. Germline CDR1 is MNHNS and CDR2 is SASEGT. The CDR3 contains 10 residues. The chain's CDR3 is CASGEETQYF. The DNA of the CDR3 is TGTGCCAGCGGAGAAGAGACCCAGTACTTC.